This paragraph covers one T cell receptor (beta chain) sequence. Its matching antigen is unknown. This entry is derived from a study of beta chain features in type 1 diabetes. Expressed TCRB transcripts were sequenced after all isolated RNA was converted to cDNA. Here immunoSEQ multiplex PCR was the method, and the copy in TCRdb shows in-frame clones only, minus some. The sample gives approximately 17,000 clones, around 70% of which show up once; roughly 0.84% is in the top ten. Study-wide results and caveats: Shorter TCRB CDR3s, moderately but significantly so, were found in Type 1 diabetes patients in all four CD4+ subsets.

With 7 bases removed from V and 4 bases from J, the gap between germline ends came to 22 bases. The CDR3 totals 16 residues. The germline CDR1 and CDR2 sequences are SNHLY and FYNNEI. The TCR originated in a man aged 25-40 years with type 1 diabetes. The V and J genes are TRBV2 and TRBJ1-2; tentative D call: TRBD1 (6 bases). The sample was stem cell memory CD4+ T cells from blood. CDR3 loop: CASTVNRERTLYGYTF. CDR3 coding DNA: TGTGCCAGCACTGTAAACAGGGAAAGAACCCTCTATGGCTACACCTTC.